This T cell receptor (beta chain) was sequenced for a study of beta chain features in type 1 diabetes (dated by TCRdb to 2016 to 2018). The study in broad terms: Patients and healthy donors did not differ in mean age, gender distribution, total cell number or subset yield. A total of 85 million to 140 million sorted cells were examined across all samples, and a strong correlation was observed between cell number per subset and RNA yield. The study compared the TCRB repertoires of sorted circulating CD4+ T cell subsets in recently diagnosed type 1 diabetes patients with those in matched healthy donors. Naive and central memory subsets were obtained from all 30 or so donors, but regulatory and stem cell-like memory subsets were isolated from only 8 patients and roughly eight healthy donors.

A single peripheral blood draw of approximately 120 mL on average was collected from each donor into heparinised tubes. Using a panel that included CD45RO, CCR7, CD25, CD127, CD95 and CD27, naive, central memory, regulatory and stem cell-like memory CD4+ T cells were sorted on a BD FACSAria II. A purity above 95% was achieved for all sorted populations. PBMCs were isolated immediately by Lymphoprep density gradient centrifugation and stained directly without culture. Samples were stained and sorted in pairs, with one healthy donor and one patient per experiment, so that batch effects were minimized. V lost 7 bases and J lost 6 bases; the stretch between them is 13 bases long. CDR1 and CDR2 were assigned from the germline V gene as SQVTM and ANQGSEA. Measured from the cysteine to the phenylalanine, the CDR3 is 11 residues long. Only the CDR3 portion is preserved as DNA: 33 bases, with reading frame beginning at the first base.

The entire amount of isolated RNA was reverse transcribed using the High Capacity cDNA Reverse Transcription Kit, so the sequenced TCRB transcripts were expressed ones. Naive, central memory and regulatory T cell samples underwent deep immunoSEQ sequencing, averaging roughly 3.3 million total reads per sample. Sorted cells were lysed in RLT buffer, and RNA was extracted using DNase-treated RNeasy Micro or Mini kits according to cell number. To prevent cross-contamination, each cell subset was processed individually, whereas patient and healthy donor samples were processed jointly. The immunoSEQ multiplex PCR was used to amplify TCRB sequences from cDNA, generating 87-bp fragments that spanned the CDR3 region. Amplicons were sequenced on the Illumina HiSeq platform. The source study handled its data this way. Synthetic template baselines were used to correct PCR bias computationally, reads within Hamming distance 2 were collapsed together, and singletons that could not be merged were discarded. Reads were aligned against IMGT so that V, D and J genes, CDR3 length and insertions or deletions at six rearrangement sites could be assigned. Clonotype counts were normalized to sorted cell number within each subset before computing true diversity and Gini coefficients with the tcR R package. The overlap coefficient, calculated on TCRB nucleotide sequences, was used to measure repertoire sharing. As a proxy for the pre-selection repertoire, out-of-frame TCRB sequences from naive cells were analyzed. Entries here come from immuneACCESS through TCRdb and include only in-frame sequences with V and J called. Some clones fail to appear in such tables; in the studies checked, an unresolved V gene covers under half of the shortfall, and the cause of the remainder is unknown. D and trimming were read from the DNA, whereas the V and J calls and clone size are those reported in that table. The sample table holds 200,000 to 250,000 clones, of which roughly 17% were seen once. The ten top clones hold approximately 0.081% of the sample.

As concerns this clone: The antigen this receptor binds is unknown. It has no much larger one-base neighbor in the sample; base qualities were not kept.

The paper as a whole reports these results and caveats: PCR may preferentially amplify shorter templates, but because patient and control samples were amplified and corrected together, any resulting skew would affect both groups equally. Type 1 diabetes patients showed a moderate but significant shortening of TCRB CDR3 length in all four CD4+ subsets. The naive, central memory and regulatory TCRB repertoires appeared to resemble one another more closely among patients than among healthy donors. Only small numbers of individuals were included in the HLA sub-analyses, which left unresolved whether HLA type had any influence on TCRB rearrangement. Because cDNA rather than genomic DNA was sequenced, highly expressing activated cells could have been over-represented, although no difference in activation and CD3 levels was found between groups. At VDJ recombination sites, patients with type 1 diabetes made fewer insertions and deleted more nucleotides, a pattern implying thymic rearrangement abnormalities.

This clonotype originated in a man aged 25 to 40 with type 1 diabetes. Recombination linked TRBV29-1 to TRBJ2-7; tentative D gene TRBD2, with 5 bases matching. Material: naive CD4+ T cells from blood. According to the study, the label for this sample's cell subset or site signals: true naive CD4+ T cells. Here is the DNA: TGCAGCGGCTCTTTACGGGGCGAGCAGTACTTC. It translates to CSGSLRGEQYF.